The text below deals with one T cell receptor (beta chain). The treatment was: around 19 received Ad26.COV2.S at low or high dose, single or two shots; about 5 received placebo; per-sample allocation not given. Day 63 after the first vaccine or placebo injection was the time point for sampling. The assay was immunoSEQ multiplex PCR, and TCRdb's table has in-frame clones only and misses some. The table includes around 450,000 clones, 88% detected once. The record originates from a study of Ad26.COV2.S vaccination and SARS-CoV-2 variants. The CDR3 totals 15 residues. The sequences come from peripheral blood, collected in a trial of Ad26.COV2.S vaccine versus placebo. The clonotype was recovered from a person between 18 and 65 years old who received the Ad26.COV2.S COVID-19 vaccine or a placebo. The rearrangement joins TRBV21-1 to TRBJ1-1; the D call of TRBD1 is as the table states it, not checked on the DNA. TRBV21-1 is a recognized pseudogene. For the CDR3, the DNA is TGTGCCAGCAGCAACCCTGGCCCTCTGAACACTGAAGCTTTCTTT. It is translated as CASSNPGPLNTEAFF.